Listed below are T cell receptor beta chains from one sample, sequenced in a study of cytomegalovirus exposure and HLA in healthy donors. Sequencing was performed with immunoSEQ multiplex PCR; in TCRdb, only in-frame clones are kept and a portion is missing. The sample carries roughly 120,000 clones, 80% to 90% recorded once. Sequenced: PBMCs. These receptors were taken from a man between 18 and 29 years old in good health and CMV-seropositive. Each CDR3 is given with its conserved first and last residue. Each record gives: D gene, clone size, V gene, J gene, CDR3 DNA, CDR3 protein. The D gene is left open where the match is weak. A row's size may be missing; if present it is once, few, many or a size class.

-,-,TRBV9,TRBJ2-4,TGTGCCAGCAGCGCGGGAGGACAGGCCAAAAACATTCAGTACTTC,CASSAGGQAKNIQYF
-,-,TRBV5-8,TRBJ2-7,TGTGCCAGCAGCCTCCTCCCGGGGCAGGGGTCAACTACCGGCGAGCAGTACTTC,CASSLLPGQGSTTGEQYF
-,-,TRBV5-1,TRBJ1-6,TGCGCCAGCAGCTTATGGAGCTCCTATAATTCACCCCTCCACTTT,CASSLWSSYNSPLHF
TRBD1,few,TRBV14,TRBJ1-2,TGTGCCAGCAGCCAATCCGGGACAGGGGCACGAGGCTACACCTTC,CASSQSGTGARGYTF
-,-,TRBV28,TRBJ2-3,TGTGCCCTTGGGGCCGGAGATACGCAGTATTTT,CALGAGDTQYF
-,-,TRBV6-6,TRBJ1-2,TGTGCCAGCAGGCAGGAAGGAACTAACTATGGCTACACCTTC,CASRQEGTNYGYTF
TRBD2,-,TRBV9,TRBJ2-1,TGTGCCAGCAGCGTGGAGTACAGGCGGGGGGCCGACAATGAGCAGTTCTTC,CASSVEYRRGADNEQFF
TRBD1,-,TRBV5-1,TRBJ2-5,TGCGCCAGCAGCTCGGATAGGGGGCTTGGGGAGACCCAGTACTTC,CASSSDRGLGETQYF
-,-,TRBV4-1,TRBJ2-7,TGCGCCAGCAGCCAAGGTGTCGGCTCCTACGAGCAGTACTTC,CASSQGVGSYEQYF
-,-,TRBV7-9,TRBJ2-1,TGTGCCAGCAGCTCCACGCGGTTCGGCCCGGAGGAGCAGTTCTTC,CASSSTRFGPEEQFF
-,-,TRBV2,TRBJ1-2,TGTGCCAGCAGGGCCCAACCCTATGGCTACACCTTC,CASRAQPYGYTF
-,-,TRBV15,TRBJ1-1,TGTGCCACCACCTTTGACTTGAACACTGAAGCTTTCTTT,CATTFDLNTEAFF
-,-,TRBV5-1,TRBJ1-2,TGCGCCAGCAGCTTGAGGACGGACAGTCCTACTGGCTACACCTTC,CASSLRTDSPTGYTF
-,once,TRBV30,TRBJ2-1,TGTGCCTGGAGTGGGAGACCCACCTACAATGAGCAGTTCTTC,CAWSGRPTYNEQFF
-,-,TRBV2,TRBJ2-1,TGTGCCAGCAGTGGTGGCCCGCTTGTGTACAATGAGCAGTTCTTC,CASSGGPLVYNEQFF
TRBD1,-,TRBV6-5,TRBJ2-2,TGTGCCAGCAGCCTCCACGGACAGGGGAGGTGGGAGCTGTTTTTT,CASSLHGQGRWELFF
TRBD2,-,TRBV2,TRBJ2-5,TGTGCCAGCAGAATCGCAGCGGGGGGGAGAGAGACCCAGTACTTC,CASRIAAGGRETQYF
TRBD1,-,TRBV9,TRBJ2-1,TGTGCCAGCGGTGACCGGGACAGAAACAATGAGCAGTTCTTC,CASGDRDRNNEQFF
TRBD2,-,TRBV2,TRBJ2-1,TGTGCCAGCAGGGGACTAGCGGGGGATCTCTACAATGAGCAGTTCTTC,CASRGLAGDLYNEQFF
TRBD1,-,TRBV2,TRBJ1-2,TGTGCCAGCAGTGTACAGGGGATCGCTAACTATGGCTACACCTTC,CASSVQGIANYGYTF
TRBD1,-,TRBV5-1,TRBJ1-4,TGCGCCAGCAGTGAACAGGGGAATGAAAAACTGTTTTTT,CASSEQGNEKLFF
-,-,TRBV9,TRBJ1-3,TGTGCCAGCAGCGTATCTCAGGGAAACACCATATATTTT,CASSVSQGNTIYF
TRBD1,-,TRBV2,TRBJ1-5,TGTGCCAGCGGAAATCCTGTGGAGACAGGGCATCAGCCCCAGCATTTT,CASGNPVETGHQPQHF
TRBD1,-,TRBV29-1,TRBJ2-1,TGCAGCGTTGAAGGGGACAGGAAAGAGCAGTTCTTC,CSVEGDRKEQFF
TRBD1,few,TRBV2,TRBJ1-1,TGTGCCAGCAAAACAGGGGACACTGAAGCTTTCTTT,CASKTGDTEAFF
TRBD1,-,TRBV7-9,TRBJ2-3,TGTGCCAGCAGCTTAGGAACAGGGGGCGACACAGATACGCAGTATTTT,CASSLGTGGDTDTQYF
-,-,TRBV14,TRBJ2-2,TGTGCCAGCAGCCAAGATTCGGGGGTACTAGACACCGGGGAGCTGTTTTTT,CASSQDSGVLDTGELFF
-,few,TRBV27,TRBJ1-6,TGTGCCAGCAAGGACAGTTCGAATTCACCCCTCCACTTT,CASKDSSNSPLHF
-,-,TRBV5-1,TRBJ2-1,TGCGCCAGCAGCATACCACAGGGCCGCTCCTACAATGAGCAGTTCTTC,CASSIPQGRSYNEQFF
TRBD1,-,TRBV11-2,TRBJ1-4,TGTGCCAGCAGCCCAGGGGGTGTTAGGGAAAAACTGTTTTTT,CASSPGGVREKLFF
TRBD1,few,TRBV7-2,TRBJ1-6,TGTGCCAGCAGCCCGACAGGGCTCTATAATTCACCCCTCCACTTT,CASSPTGLYNSPLHF
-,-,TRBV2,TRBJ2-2,TGTGCCAGCAGGATAGTTGCGAACACCGGGGAGCTGTTTTTT,CASRIVANTGELFF
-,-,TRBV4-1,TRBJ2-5,TGCGCCAGCAGCCAAGGGGCAGGGCGGGAGACCCAGTACTTC,CASSQGAGRETQYF
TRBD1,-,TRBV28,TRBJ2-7,TGTGCCACTCGGGGACAGGGTTACGAGCAGTACTTC,CATRGQGYEQYF
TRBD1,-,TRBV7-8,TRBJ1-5,TGTGCCAGCAGCTTAGGACCGGGGACAGCCCCTGGTCAGCCCCAGCATTTT,CASSLGPGTAPGQPQHF
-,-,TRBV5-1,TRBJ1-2,TGCGCCAGCAGCCTGACCGGTCAGGGGCCCCTATATGGCTACACCTTC,CASSLTGQGPLYGYTF
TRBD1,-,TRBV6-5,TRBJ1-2,TGTGCCAGCAGTTCGACAGGGATGCTGGATGGCTACACCTTC,CASSSTGMLDGYTF
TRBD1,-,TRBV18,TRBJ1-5,TGTGCCAGCTCACCAGCCGGGACAGGGTTTTATAGCAATCAGCCCCAGCATTTT,CASSPAGTGFYSNQPQHF
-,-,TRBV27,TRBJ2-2,TGTGCCAGCAGTTTTTGGGGAGGTAACACCGGGGAGCTGTTTTTT,CASSFWGGNTGELFF
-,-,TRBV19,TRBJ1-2,TGTGCCAGTAGTCTGAGAAAGACTAACTATGGCTACACCTTC,CASSLRKTNYGYTF
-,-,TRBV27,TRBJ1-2,TGTGCCAGCAGTTTAAGGAGCACCGGGGACTATGGCTACACCTTC,CASSLRSTGDYGYTF
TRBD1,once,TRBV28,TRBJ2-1,TGTGCCAGCAGAGGCGAAACCGGGACAGGATACAATGAGCAGTTCTTC,CASRGETGTGYNEQFF